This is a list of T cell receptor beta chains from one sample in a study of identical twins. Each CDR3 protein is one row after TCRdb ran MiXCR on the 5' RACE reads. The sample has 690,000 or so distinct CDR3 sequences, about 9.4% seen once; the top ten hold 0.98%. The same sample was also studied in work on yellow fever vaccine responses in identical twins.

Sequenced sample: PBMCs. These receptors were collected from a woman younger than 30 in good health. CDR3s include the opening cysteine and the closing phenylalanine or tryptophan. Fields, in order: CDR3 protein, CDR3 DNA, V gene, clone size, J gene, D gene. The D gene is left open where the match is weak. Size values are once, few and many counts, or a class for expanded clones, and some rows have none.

CSASFAQPNSPLHF,TGCAGTGCCTCATTTGCACAGCCCAATTCACCCCTCCACTTT,TRBV20-1,few,TRBJ1-6,NA
CASSPKAGGSQETQYF,TGTGCCAGCAGCCCCAAAGCGGGGGGGAGCCAAGAGACCCAGTACTTC,TRBV9,NA,TRBJ2-5,TRBD2
CASSQFASGKNYEQYF,TGCGCCAGCAGCCAATTCGCTAGCGGGAAGAACTACGAGCAGTACTTC,TRBV4-1,many,TRBJ2-7,TRBD2
CAISESVNTEAFF,TGTGCCATCAGTGAGTCGGTAAACACTGAAGCTTTCTTT,TRBV10-3,NA,TRBJ1-1,NA
CASSSGIRGSLHEQYF,TGTGCCAGCAGTTCCGGGATCAGGGGTTCTCTCCACGAGCAGTACTTC,TRBV6-5,few,TRBJ2-7,NA
CASSPGLSSGANVLTF,TGTGCCAGCAGCCCAGGACTGAGCTCTGGGGCCAACGTCCTGACTTTC,TRBV7-2,few,TRBJ2-6,NA
CSARSLWNTGELFF,TGCAGTGCTAGGTCTTTGTGGAACACCGGGGAGCTGTTTTTT,TRBV20-1,few,TRBJ2-2,NA
CASSYSIAGVTFF,TGTGCCAGCAGTTACTCGATAGCGGGGGTTACGTTCTTC,TRBV6-2/TRBV6-3,NA,TRBJ2-1,TRBD2
CAIRRDRAGDEQFF,TGTGCCATCAGAAGGGACAGGGCTGGGGATGAGCAGTTCTTC,TRBV10-3,many,TRBJ2-1,TRBD1
CASSPWEETQYF,TGTGCCAGCAGCCCCTGGGAAGAGACCCAGTACTTC,TRBV7-9,few,TRBJ2-5,NA
CASSYGGMNTEAFF,TGTGCCAGCAGTTACGGGGGGATGAACACTGAAGCTTTCTTT,TRBV6-2/TRBV6-3,few,TRBJ1-1,NA
CASSLRQGETQYF,TGTGCCAGCAGTTTACGGCAGGGAGAGACCCAGTACTTC,TRBV12-3/TRBV12-4,many,TRBJ2-5,NA
CASSIGQGAGNEQFF,TGTGCCAGCAGCATAGGACAGGGGGCTGGCAATGAGCAGTTCTTC,TRBV11-2,few,TRBJ2-1,TRBD1
CSVEGRSWLENEQFF,TGCAGCGTTGAAGGCCGATCTTGGCTCGAGAATGAGCAGTTCTTC,TRBV29-1,many,TRBJ2-1,NA
CASSLRDSNQPQHF,TGTGCCAGCAGCTTACGTGACAGTAATCAGCCCCAGCATTTT,TRBV7-9,many,TRBJ1-5,NA
CASSEREQEQYF,TGTGCCAGCAGTGAAAGGGAACAGGAGCAGTACTTC,TRBV25-1,NA,TRBJ2-7,NA
CASSPVGGGNQPQHF,TGTGCCAGCAGCCCAGTGGGGGGTGGCAATCAGCCCCAGCATTTT,TRBV7-2,NA,TRBJ1-5,NA
CASSLAASGSRNEQFF,TGTGCCAGCAGTTTAGCGGCTAGCGGGAGTCGTAATGAGCAGTTCTTC,TRBV12-3/TRBV12-4,few,TRBJ2-1,TRBD2
CASSSSALTPGAVYGYTF,TGTGCCAGCAGCTCGTCCGCGTTGACCCCTGGAGCGGTCTATGGCTACACCTTC,TRBV11-2,few,TRBJ1-2,NA
CASSQDGTGGFVVGTGELFF,TGCGCCAGCAGCCAAGACGGGACAGGGGGCTTTGTAGTAGGGACCGGGGAGCTGTTTTTT,TRBV4-1,many,TRBJ2-2,TRBD1
CASSSQRGNYGYTF,TGTGCCAGCAGCTCCCAACGGGGCAACTATGGCTACACCTTC,TRBV7-2,NA,TRBJ1-2,NA
CASSNPYLYNEQFF,TGTGCCAGCAGCAACCCCTACCTCTACAATGAGCAGTTCTTC,TRBV27,NA,TRBJ2-1,NA
CASRPSGDAYEQYF,TGTGCCAGCAGACCTTCAGGGGACGCCTACGAGCAGTACTTC,TRBV4-2,many,TRBJ2-7,NA
CASSETSGLAGGYNEQFF,TGCGCCAGCAGCGAGACGTCGGGTCTAGCGGGAGGATACAATGAGCAGTTCTTC,TRBV4-1,NA,TRBJ2-1,TRBD2
CASSLAKTSARQGTQYF,TGTGCCAGCAGCTTAGCCAAAACTAGCGCCCGCCAAGGGACCCAGTACTTC,TRBV11-2,many,TRBJ2-5,TRBD2
CASSETATSYNEQFF,TGCGCCAGCAGTGAGACAGCCACCTCCTACAATGAGCAGTTCTTC,TRBV10-2,NA,TRBJ2-1,NA
CASSDGGGAGANVLTF,TGTGCCAGCAGTGACGGTGGGGGGGCCGGGGCCAACGTCCTGACTTTC,TRBV6-4,NA,TRBJ2-6,NA
CSARWGYEQYF,TGCAGTGCTAGATGGGGTTACGAGCAGTACTTC,TRBV20-1,NA,TRBJ2-7,NA
CASSPYRSEAFF,TGTGCCAGCAGCCCTTATAGATCTGAAGCTTTCTTT,TRBV7-2,many,TRBJ1-1,NA
CASSFAGRSYEQYF,TGTGCCAGCAGTTTCGCTGGACGCTCCTACGAGCAGTACTTC,TRBV6-5,NA,TRBJ2-7,NA
CASRQGFTNTGELFF,TGTGCCAGCAGACAGGGATTTACTAACACCGGGGAGCTGTTTTTT,TRBV6-1,few,TRBJ2-2,NA
CASSLAGGQGAARSAF,TGTGCCAGCAGCTTGGCTGGTGGACAGGGGGCCGCCCGTAGCGCCTTC,TRBV5-5,few,TRBJ2-1,TRBD1
CSVRDGGLSYEQYF,TGCAGCGTTCGGGACGGGGGCTTATCCTACGAGCAGTACTTC,TRBV29-1,many,TRBJ2-7,NA
CASRERTGFNYGYTF,TGCGCCAGCAGGGAGAGAACAGGGTTTAACTATGGCTACACCTTC,TRBV5-1,many,TRBJ1-2,NA
CASGQAVRALLEQYF,TGTGCCAGCGGCCAAGCTGTGAGGGCTTTGTTGGAGCAGTACTTC,TRBV28,few,TRBJ2-7,NA
CASSTSGSNTGELFF,TGTGCCAGCAGCACGTCGGGCTCGAACACCGGGGAGCTGTTTTTT,TRBV11-1,NA,TRBJ2-2,NA